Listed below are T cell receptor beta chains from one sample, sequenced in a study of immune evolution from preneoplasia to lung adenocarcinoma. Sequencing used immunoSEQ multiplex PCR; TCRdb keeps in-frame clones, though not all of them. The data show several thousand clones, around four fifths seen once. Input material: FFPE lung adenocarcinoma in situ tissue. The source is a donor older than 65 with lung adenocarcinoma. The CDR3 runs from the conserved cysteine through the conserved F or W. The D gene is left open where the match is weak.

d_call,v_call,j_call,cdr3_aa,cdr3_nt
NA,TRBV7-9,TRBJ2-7,CASSLGSRGTLDEQYF,TGTGCCAGCAGCTTAGGGTCGAGGGGAACCTTGGACGAGCAGTACTTC
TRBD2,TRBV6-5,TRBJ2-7,CASSYVAGGFNEQYF,TGTGCCAGCAGTTACGTAGCGGGAGGGTTCAACGAGCAGTACTTC
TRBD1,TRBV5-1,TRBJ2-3,CASSLRGLADTQYF,TGCGCCAGCAGCTTAAGGGGGCTTGCAGATACGCAGTATTTT
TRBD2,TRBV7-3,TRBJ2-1,CASSLGLAGYNEQFF,TGTGCCAGCAGCTTGGGACTAGCGGGCTACAATGAGCAGTTCTTC
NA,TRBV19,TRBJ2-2,CASKTLGGTGELFF,TGTGCCAGCAAAACCTTAGGGGGCACCGGGGAGCTGTTTTTT
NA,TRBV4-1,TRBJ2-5,CASSRGLFLETQYF,TGCGCCAGCAGCCGGGGACTTTTTTTGGAGACCCAGTACTTC
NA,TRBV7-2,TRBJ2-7,CASSLVRLAGEQYF,TGTGCCAGCAGCTTAGTGCGGCTAGCAGGCGAGCAGTACTTC
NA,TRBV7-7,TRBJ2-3,CASSLAGGTDTQYF,TGTGCTAGCAGCTTAGCAGGCGGGACAGATACGCAGTATTTT
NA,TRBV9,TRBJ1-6,CASSVDAGAYNSPLYF,TGTGCCAGCAGCGTAGATGCAGGGGCCTATAATTCACCCCTCTACTTT
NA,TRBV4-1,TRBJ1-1,CASSQAPNTEAFF,TGCGCCAGCAGCCAAGCCCCTAACACTGAAGCTTTCTTT
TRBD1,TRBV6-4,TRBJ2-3,CASSELGQGGSDTQYF,TGTGCCAGCAGTGAACTGGGACAGGGAGGCTCGGATACGCAGTATTTT